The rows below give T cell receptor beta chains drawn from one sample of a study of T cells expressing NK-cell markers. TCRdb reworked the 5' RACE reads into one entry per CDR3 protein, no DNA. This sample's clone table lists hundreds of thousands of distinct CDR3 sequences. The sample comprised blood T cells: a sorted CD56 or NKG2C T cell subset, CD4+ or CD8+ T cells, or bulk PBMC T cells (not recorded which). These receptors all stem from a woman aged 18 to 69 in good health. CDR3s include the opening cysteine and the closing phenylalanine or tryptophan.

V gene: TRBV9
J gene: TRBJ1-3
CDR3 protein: CASSPHPSKSGNTIYF

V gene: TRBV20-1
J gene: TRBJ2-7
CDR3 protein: CSARTRLYEQYF

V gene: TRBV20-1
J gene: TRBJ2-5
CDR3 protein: CSAPITGAQETQYF

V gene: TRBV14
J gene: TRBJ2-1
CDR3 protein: CASSQAQAGGQNEQFF

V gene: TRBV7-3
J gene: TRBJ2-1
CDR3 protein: CASSLTGRLAGANNEQFF

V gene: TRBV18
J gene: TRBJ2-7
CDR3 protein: CASSPGTGTEQYF

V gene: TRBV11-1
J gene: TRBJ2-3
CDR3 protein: CASSLDVAPSTFTDTQYF

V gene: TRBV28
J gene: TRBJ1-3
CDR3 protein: CASRPALPTGAGNTIYF

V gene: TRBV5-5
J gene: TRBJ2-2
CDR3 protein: CASRPSGGAVGELFF

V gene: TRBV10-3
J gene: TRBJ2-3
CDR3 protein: CAISQPRGTDTQYF

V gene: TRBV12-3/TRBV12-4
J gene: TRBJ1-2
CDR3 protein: CASSRTPYGYTF

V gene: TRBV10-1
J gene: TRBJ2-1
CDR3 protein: CASSHSGGADEQFF

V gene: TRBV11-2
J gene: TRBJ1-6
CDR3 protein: CASSLERGPLSPLHF

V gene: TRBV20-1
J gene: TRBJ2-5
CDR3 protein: CSAREPRGLKTQYF

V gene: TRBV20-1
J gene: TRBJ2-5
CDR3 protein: CSAGRLAGQQETQYF

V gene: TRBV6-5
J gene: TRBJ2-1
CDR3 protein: CASSYSGGGALNEQFF

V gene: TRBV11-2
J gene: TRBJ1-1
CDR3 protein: CASSFMGARNTEAFF

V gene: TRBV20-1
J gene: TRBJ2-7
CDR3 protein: CSARGLADYEQYF

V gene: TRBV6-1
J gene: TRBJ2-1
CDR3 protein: CASSPVGGGLNEQFF

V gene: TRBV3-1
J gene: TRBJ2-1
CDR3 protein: CASSQVTSGATHNEQFF

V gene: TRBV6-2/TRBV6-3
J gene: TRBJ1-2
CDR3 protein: CASTSRGLDYGYTF

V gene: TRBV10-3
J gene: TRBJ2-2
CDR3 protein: CAISDWGNGELFF

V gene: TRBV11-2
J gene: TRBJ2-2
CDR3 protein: CASSPRTGATGELFF

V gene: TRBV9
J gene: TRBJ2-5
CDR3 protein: CASSVLSSGGAGETQYF

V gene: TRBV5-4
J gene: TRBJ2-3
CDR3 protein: CASSLGGLAGTTDTQYF

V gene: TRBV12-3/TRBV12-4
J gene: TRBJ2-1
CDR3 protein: CASSSVTPTGTPRRGNEQFF

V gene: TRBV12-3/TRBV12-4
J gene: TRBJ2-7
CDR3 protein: CASRNGVTSGSRAQDEQYF

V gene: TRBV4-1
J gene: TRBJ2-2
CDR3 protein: CASSQGIGVGGELFF

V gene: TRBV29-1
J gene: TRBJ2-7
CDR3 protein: CSVEDLGGRQYF

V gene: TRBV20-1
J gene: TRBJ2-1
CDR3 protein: CSARVRLAGGRSYNEQFF

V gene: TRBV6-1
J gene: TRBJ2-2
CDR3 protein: CASSRDRLVGELFF

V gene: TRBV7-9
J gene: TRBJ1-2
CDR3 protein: CASSPSRGGNYGYTF

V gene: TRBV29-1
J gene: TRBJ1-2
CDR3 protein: CSVPAGPPYGYTF

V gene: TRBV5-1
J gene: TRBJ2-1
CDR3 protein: CASSWSGQYNEQFF

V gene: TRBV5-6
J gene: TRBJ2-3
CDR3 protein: CASSWGERTPTDTQYF

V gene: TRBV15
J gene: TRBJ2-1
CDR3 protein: CATSTGLAASNEQFF

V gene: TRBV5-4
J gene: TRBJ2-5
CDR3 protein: CASSLASGGGETQYF

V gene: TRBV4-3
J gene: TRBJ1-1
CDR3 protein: CASSQDHLGAFF

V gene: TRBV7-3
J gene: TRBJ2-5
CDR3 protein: CASSPGTSGGEQETQYF

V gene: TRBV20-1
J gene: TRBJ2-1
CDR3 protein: CSAREGSLNEQFF

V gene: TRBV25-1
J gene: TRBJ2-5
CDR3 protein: CASSESGRRWETQYF

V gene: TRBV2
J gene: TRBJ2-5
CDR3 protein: CASSESGTLAETQYF

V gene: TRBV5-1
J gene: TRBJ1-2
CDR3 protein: CASSLSLPGYGYTF

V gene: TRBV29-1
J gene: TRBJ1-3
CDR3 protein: CSVRPGTGNTIYF

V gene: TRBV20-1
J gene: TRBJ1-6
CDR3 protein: CSASANSPLHF

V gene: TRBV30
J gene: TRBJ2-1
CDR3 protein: CAWAEYNEQFF

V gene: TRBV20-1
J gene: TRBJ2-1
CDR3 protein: CSARDSRQKYNEQFF

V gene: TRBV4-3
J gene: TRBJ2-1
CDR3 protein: CASSQDSGRLNEQFF

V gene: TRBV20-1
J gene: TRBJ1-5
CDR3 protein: CSVTASNQPQHF